This T cell receptor beta chain emerged from a study of blood T cell repertoires in COVID-19. About the research overall: The United States, Italy and Spain were the sources of the acute and convalescent COVID-19 samples. The analysed material was cDNA or gDNA that came from T cells, B-cell-depleted T cells, or PBMCs.

This clone was observed a handful of times. Other DNA sequences in the sample encode the same CDR3. Original methodology: Reference gene primer amplification gave estimated nucleated cell counts. Using immunoSEQ multiplex PCR, the repertoire was profiled, and TCRdb retains in-frame clones only, with some absent. The V and J calls and the clone size are those of that table, but D and trimming were determined from the DNA. The data contain 250,000 to 300,000 clones, about nine tenths of them singletons. Losses at the gene ends were 4 bases for V and 4 bases for J; bases not matched to a gene: 4. The CDR3 consists of 14 residues. Per germline, CDR1 LGHDT and CDR2 YNNKEL (reference sequence).

This clonotype was sampled from a woman aged 50 to 65 who had recovered from COVID-19. This rearrangement joins TRBV3-1 (or the pseudogene TRBV3-2) to TRBJ1-1, with 9 bases aligning to TRBD1. Sequenced sample: peripheral blood. The DNA of the CDR3 is TGTGCCAGCAGCCCATTGGGACAGGGCACTGAAGCTTTCTTT. Protein sequence: CASSPLGQGTEAFF.